These T cell receptor beta chains were read from a single sample in a study of blood T cell repertoires in COVID-19. Sequenced by immunoSEQ multiplex PCR; TCRdb stores in-frame clones only, minus some. This table holds 400,000 to 550,000 clones, around 89% found once. Sequenced sample: peripheral blood. Receptor source: a woman under 40 with acute or convalescent COVID-19. The CDR3 runs from the conserved cysteine through the conserved F or W. The order of the fields is clone size, V gene, J gene, D gene, CDR3 protein, CDR3 DNA. The D gene is left open where the match is weak. Only some rows state a clone size, as once, few, many or a class for expanded clones.

-,TRBV2,TRBJ2-7,-,CASTPSAGASYEQYF,TGTGCCAGCACGCCTTCGGCGGGGGCTTCCTACGAGCAGTACTTC
-,TRBV5-4,TRBJ2-5,-,CASSLARVTETQYF,TGTGCCAGCAGCTTGGCCCGAGTTACCGAGACCCAGTACTTC
-,TRBV11-2,TRBJ2-5,TRBD2,CASSRTSGNRQETQYF,TGTGCCAGCAGTCGGACTAGCGGAAACCGTCAAGAGACCCAGTACTTC
-,TRBV3-1/TRBV3-2,TRBJ2-2,-,CASSHTSGELFF,TGTGCCAGCAGCCATACTAGCGGGGAGCTGTTTTTT
once,TRBV7-3,TRBJ2-3,-,CASSLSGGQGTQYF,TGTGCCAGCAGCTTAAGCGGGGGCCAGGGTACGCAGTATTTT
-,TRBV12-3/TRBV12-4,TRBJ2-2,-,CASSIGELFF,TGTGCCAGCAGTATAGGGGAGCTGTTTTTT
-,TRBV19,TRBJ1-5,-,CASSPRTVNSNQPQHF,TGTGCCAGTAGCCCCCGGACAGTGAATAGCAATCAGCCCCAGCATTTT
-,TRBV19,TRBJ1-1,TRBD1,CASSPQGGPGGAFF,TGTGCCAGTAGTCCCCAGGGGGGCCCTGGGGGAGCTTTCTTT
-,TRBV19,TRBJ2-7,TRBD2,CASSVPGLVREQYF,TGTGCCAGTTCTGTCCCGGGACTAGTTCGCGAGCAGTACTTC
-,TRBV12-5,TRBJ2-1,-,CASGLVIVGSYNEQFF,TGTGCTAGTGGTTTGGTAATCGTCGGCTCCTACAATGAGCAGTTCTTC